The 5 T cell receptor beta chains given below trace back to one sample, sequenced in a study of beta chain features in type 1 diabetes. The study, taken as a whole, reports: In every one of the four CD4+ subsets, TCRB CDR3s were moderately but significantly shorter in Type 1 diabetes patients.

The isolated RNA, all of it, was reverse transcribed, so expressed TCRB transcripts were what got sequenced. Generated by immunoSEQ multiplex PCR, the TCRdb table keeps only in-frame clones and is missing some. This table has 130,000 or so clones, 15% to 20% appearing once. Their antigens are not known. Sequenced sample: central memory CD4+ T cells from blood. These receptor sequences come from a man in his late teens or twenties with type 1 diabetes.

This clone was found a few times. The chain combines TRBV7-9 with TRBJ2-7; TRBD2 aligns across 8 bases. Germline values: CDR1 SEHNR, CDR2 FQNEAQ (reference sequence). The CDR3 has 15 residues. Losses at the gene ends were 5 bases for V and 0 bases for J; bases not matched to a gene: 6. In DNA form, the CDR3 reads TGTGCCAGCAGCCTGGGACTAGTGGGCTCCTACGAGCAGTACTTC. It codes for CASSLGLVGSYEQYF.

The chain recombines TRBV30 with TRBJ1-4; 10 bases are shared with TRBD1. J lost 5 bases, V lost 2 bases, and 2 bases had no gene match. This CDR3 comprises 14 residues. The germline V gene encodes CDR1 GTSNPN and CDR2 SVGIG (reference sequence). As DNA, the CDR3 is TGTGCCTGGAGTAGGACAGGGGGGAATGAAAAACTGTTTTTT. Its protein product is CAWSRTGGNEKLFF. Supplemented by reference TRBV30 and TRBJ1-4, the full variable domain reads SQTIHQWPATLVQPVGSPLSLECTVEGTSNPNLYWYRQAAGRGLQLLFYSVGIGQISSEVPQNLSASRPQDRQFILSSKKLLLSDSGFYLCAWSRTGGNEKLFFGSGTQLSVL.

With respect to this clone: The junction does not match germline at one end; this may be a read error. The chain employs TRBV30 and TRBJ2-7; TRBD1 or TRBD2 may be the D gene (5 bases each). Germline CDR1 reads GTSNPN; CDR2 reads SVGIG (reference sequence). There are 14 residues in the CDR3. The CDR3 here is CAWRTSGTTYGQYF. DNA for the CDR3: TGTGCCTGGAGGACCTCCGGGACGACCTACGGGCAGTACTTC. Using reference TRBV30 and TRBJ2-7 for the parts outside the CDR3, the full variable domain is SQTIHQWPATLVQPVGSPLSLECTVEGTSNPNLYWYRQAAGRGLQLLFYSVGIGQISSEVPQNLSASRPQDRQFILSSKKLLLSDSGFYLCAWRTSGTTYGQYFGPGTRLTVT.

In this sample, this clone turned up a few times. The chain combines TRBV5-1 with TRBJ1-1; perhaps TRBD1 as D (6 bases). CDR1 is SGHRS and CDR2 is YFSETQ in the germline V gene. The V gene lost 6 bases and the J gene lost 1 base, with 13 bases spanning the gap. This CDR3 comprises 14 residues. CDR3: CASTSGTQNTEAFF. CDR3 nucleotide sequence: TGCGCCAGCACCTCCGGGACACAGAACACTGAAGCTTTCTTT.

The chain recombines TRBV9 with TRBJ2-1; TRBD1 is a possible D gene (5 bases). The CDR3 runs to 15 residues. CDR1 is SGDLS and CDR2 is YYNGEE in the germline V gene. With 5 bases removed from V and 7 bases from J, the gap between germline ends came to 19 bases. The CDR3 region has the DNA TGTGCCAGCAGGGCCCCAGGGATTGGGCTGAATGAGCAGTTCTTC. Encoded protein: CASRAPGIGLNEQFF. Filled out from reference TRBV9 and TRBJ2-1, the complete variable domain reads DSGVTQTPKHLITATGQRVTLRCSPRSGDLSVYWYQQSLDQGLQFLIQYYNGEERAKGNILERFSAQQFPDLHSELNLSSLELGDSALYFCASRAPGIGLNEQFFGPGTRLTVL.